This paragraph covers one T cell receptor beta chain sequence. The sample is drawn from a study of cytomegalovirus exposure and HLA in healthy donors. V shed 7 bases and J shed 10 bases, with 20 bases lying between them. Germline lookup yields CDR1 MNHNS and CDR2 SASEGT. The CDR3 has 15 amino acids. This PCR relied on a set of 60 Vbeta primers and 13 Jbeta primers. Generated by immunoSEQ multiplex PCR, the TCRdb table keeps only in-frame clones and is missing some. The sample shows approximately 110,000 clones, over 70% of them seen only once. The sequenced sample was PBMCs. The sequence derives from a woman aged 35 to 49 in good health and CMV-seronegative. The V gene is TRBV6-1, the J gene TRBJ1-6; D may be TRBD1 (5 bases). CDR3 nucleotides: TGTGCCAGCACCTCTGGACTCTCGGGACTCTCACCCCTCCACTTT. Translation: CASTSGLSGLSPLHF.